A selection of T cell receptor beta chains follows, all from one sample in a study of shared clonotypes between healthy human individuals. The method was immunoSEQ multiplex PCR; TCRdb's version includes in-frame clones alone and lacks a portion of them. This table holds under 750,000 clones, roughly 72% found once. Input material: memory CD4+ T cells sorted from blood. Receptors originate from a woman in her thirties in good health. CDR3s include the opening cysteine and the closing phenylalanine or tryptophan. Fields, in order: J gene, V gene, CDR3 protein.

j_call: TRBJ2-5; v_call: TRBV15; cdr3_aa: CATSRDTNGERAYF
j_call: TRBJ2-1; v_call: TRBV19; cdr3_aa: CASTSGTSFYEQFF
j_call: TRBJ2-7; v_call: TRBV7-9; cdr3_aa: CASSQQGYEQYF
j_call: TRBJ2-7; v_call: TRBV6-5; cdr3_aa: CASSYSIGTSSYEQYF
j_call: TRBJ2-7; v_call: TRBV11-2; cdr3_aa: CASSLDSHGQVYF
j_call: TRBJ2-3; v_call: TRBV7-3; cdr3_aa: CASSLISTDTQYF
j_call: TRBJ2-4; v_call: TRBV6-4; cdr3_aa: CASSDEVPPF
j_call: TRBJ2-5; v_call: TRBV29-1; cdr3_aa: CSVASGRAGETQYF
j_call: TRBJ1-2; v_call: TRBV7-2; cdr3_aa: CASSSTSFGHGYTF
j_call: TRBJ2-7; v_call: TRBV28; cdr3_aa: CASSSSSGTAHYEQYF
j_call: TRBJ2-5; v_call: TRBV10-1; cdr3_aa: CASSARQGIQTQYF
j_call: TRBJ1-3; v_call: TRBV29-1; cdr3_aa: CSVEDRGRQSSGNTIYF
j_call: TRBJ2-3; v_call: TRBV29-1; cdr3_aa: CSVGGVAGGQGDTQYF
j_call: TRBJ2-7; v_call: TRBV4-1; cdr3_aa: CASSHSGARYEQYF
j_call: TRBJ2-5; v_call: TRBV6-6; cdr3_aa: CASGTGEQETQYF
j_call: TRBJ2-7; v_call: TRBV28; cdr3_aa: CASSQTLAGVDEQYF
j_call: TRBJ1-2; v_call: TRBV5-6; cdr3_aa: CASSIRQGLYGYTF
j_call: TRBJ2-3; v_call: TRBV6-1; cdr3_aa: CASSEDSTDTQYF
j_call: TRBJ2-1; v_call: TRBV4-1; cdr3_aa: CASSQEESYNEQFF
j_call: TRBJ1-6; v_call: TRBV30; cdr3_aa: CAFTWTGRNSPLHF
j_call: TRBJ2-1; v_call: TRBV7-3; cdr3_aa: CASSRGPAPSEQFF
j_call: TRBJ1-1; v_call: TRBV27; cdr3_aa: CASSLRLVGGNTEAFF
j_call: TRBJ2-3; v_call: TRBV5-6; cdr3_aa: CASSFGWLAGTDTQYF
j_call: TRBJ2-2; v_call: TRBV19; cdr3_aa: CASRGPGNTGELFF
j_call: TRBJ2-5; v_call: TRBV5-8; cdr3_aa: CASKRPDQKTQYF
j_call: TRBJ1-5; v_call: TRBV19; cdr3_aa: CASNPGQGYQPQHF
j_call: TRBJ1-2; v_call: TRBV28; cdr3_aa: CASSFPDRDGYTF
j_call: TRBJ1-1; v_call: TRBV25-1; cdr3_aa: CASSEYNGGDTEAFF
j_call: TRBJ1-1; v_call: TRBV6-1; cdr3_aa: CASSAAGGNTEAFF
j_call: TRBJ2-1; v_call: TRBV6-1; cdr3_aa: CASSEPGTGAYNEQFF
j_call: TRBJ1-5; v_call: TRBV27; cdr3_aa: CASSLGGGQPQHF
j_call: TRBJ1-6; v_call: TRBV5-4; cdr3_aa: CASSGTGSSYNSPLHF
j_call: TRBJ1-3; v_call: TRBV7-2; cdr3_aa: CASSLRGRSGNTIYF
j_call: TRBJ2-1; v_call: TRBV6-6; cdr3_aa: CATSWDHRYNEQFF
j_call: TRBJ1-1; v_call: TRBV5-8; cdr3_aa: CASSWGQLNTEAFF
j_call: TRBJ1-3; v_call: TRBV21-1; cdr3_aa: CASSKGARGPAGNTIYF
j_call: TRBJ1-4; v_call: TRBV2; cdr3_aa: CASKGQQNEKLFF
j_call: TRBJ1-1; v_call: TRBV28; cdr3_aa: CASSLSQGMDTEAFF
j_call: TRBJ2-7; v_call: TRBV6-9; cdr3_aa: CASSYRSGITYEQYF
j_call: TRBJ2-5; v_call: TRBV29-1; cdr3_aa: CSVEDGQGKETQYF
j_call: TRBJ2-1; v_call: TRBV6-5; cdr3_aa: CASSYSTISYNEQFF
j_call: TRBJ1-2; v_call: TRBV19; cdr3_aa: CASNTPWAATYGYTF
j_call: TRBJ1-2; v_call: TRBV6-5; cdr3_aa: CASSSSRGGGYTF
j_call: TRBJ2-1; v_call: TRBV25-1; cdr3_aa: CASSLNEQFF
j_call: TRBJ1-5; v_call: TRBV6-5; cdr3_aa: CASSSGTGQPQHF
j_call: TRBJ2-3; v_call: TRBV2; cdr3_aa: CASKGGWTDTQYF
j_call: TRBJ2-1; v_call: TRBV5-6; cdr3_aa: CASSLVSGLNEQFF
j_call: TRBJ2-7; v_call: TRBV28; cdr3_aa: CASSSLGYEQYF
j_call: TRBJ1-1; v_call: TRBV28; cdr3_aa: CASTPVPGANTEAFF
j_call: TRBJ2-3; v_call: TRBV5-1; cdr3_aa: CASSLAIGEDTQYF
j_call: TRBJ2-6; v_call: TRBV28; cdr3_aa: CASSSGTGFLSGANVLTF
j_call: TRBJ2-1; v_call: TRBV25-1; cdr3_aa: CASNRGASNEQFF
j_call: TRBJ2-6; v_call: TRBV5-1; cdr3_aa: CASSFRQGNSGANVLTF
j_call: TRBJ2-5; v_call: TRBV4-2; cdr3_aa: CASSQGTTGRGETQYF
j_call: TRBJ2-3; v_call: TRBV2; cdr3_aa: CASSPGGGRTDTQYF
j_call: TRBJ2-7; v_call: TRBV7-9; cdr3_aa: CASSLDNRAYEQYF
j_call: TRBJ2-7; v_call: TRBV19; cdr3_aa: CASSTLFAGSYEQYF
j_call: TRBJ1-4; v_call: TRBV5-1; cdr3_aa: CASSPGTGPGKLFF
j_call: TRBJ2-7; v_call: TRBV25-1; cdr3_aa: CASISSSSGSSYEQYF